This T cell receptor (beta chain) is drawn from a study of shared clonotypes between healthy human individuals. CDR1 and CDR2 (germline): SGHTA, FQGTGA. The V end was cut by 3 bases, the J end by 2 bases, with 11 bases between. CDR3 size: 15 residues. As for this clone: Its antigen is not known.

Study findings and constraints: The study found about 5% of naive CD4 clonotypes shared across a handful of donors. Large depth notwithstanding, sorted-subset sequencing proved incomplete by rarefaction.

The authors ran the assay at deep level. Produced via immunoSEQ multiplex PCR; TCRdb's table is partial and in-frame only. The repertoire holds 2 million to 2.5 million clones, with approximately 95% as singletons. The receptor comes from a man between 18 and 29 years old in good health. Sequenced sample: naive CD4+ T cells sorted from blood. Noted subset: CD45RA+ positively selected. The rearrangement links TRBV7-3 to TRBJ1-3; D is possibly TRBD1 (5 bases). DNA of the CDR3: TGTGCCAGCAGCTTTGCGGGGGAACCTGGAAACACCATATATTTT. It yields the protein CASSFAGEPGNTIYF.